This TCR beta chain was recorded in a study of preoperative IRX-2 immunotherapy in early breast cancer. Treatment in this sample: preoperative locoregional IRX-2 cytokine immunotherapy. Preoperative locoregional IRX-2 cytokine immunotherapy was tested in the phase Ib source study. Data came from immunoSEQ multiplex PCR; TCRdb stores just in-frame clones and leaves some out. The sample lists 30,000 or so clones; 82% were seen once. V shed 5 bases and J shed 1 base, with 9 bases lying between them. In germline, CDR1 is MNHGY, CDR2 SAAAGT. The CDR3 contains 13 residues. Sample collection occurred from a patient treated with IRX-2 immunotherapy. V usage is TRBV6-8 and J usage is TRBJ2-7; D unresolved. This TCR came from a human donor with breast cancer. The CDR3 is CASSRGESYEQYF. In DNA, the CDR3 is TGTGCCAGCAGTCGTGGGGAATCCTACGAGCAGTACTTC.